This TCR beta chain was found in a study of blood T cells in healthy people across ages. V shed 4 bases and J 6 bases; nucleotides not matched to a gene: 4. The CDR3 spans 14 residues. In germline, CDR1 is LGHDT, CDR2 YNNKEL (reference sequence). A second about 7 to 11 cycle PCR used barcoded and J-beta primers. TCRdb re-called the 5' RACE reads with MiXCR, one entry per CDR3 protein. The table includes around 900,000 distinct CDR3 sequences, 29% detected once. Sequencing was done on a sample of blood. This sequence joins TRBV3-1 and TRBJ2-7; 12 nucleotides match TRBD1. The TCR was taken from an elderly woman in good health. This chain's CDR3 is CASSPGQGAVEQYF. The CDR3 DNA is TGTGCCAGCAGCCCGGGACAGGGGGCTGTCGAGCAGTACTTC.